The sequence of this TCR beta chain was determined in a study of T cell repertoires in cytomegalovirus infection (dated 2019 in TCRdb). Study-level background: Alongside well-studied HLA-B-restricted epitopes, the peptide stimulations were aimed at recently identified HLA-C-restricted CMV epitopes, whose presentation resists viral immunomodulation. Donor HLA type was relevant to the analysis, as public TCR beta signatures indicated carriage of CMV infection together with the matching HLA type. What the work shows at the level of the full study, not this receptor alone: Carriers of CMV infection plus the relevant HLA type were discriminated by the cumulative frequency of public TCR beta family members in the study cohort and in an independent roughly 380-donor cohort. The ex vivo response was dominated by HLA-C-restricted CMV-specific TCR beta clonotypes, and the single most frequent clonotype in two of eight donors was supplied by these HLA-C-restricted clonotypes.

The treatment or condition label on this specimen signifies: in vitro stimulation with specific CMV peptide epitopes to enrich CMV-specific T cells. Based on the germline V gene (reference sequence), the CDR1 and CDR2 sequences are SEHNR and FQNEAQ. From its cysteine to its phenylalanine, the CDR3 spans 15 amino acids. This entry keeps only the CDR3 DNA: 45 bases, framed from base 1. V is clipped by 5 bases and J by 0 bases, and the sequence between their germline boundaries is 8 bases long. About this clonotype itself: Its antigen remains unidentified. Base qualities are missing; no much larger clone stands one base away.

The listed sequencing device is Illumina HiSeq 1500. TCRdb trimmed the raw reads at Q25, called clones with MiXCR and kept productive beta chains. Records with the same CDR3 protein are collapsed into one entry carrying the most frequent genes and DNA. The sample has roughly 700,000 distinct CDR3 sequences on record, 33% of them singletons. The ten top clones hold 15% to 20% of the sample. Sample: cultured PBMCs, taken from culture after CMV antigen stimulation. The source is a human donor in good health (CMV status not recorded). Some clones in this sample may be carry-over from other donors' samples. Rearrangement joined TRBV7-9 to TRBJ2-6; the D gene remains uncertain. The nucleotides are TGTGCCAGCAGCCCTTCTGGCTCTGGGGCCAACGTCCTGACTTTC. This yields the protein CASSPSGSGANVLTF.